Shown below are 23 T cell receptor beta chains from a single sample sequenced in a study of cytomegalovirus exposure and HLA in healthy donors. PCR used 60 Vbeta primers and 13 Jbeta primers. Generated by immunoSEQ multiplex PCR, the TCRdb table keeps only in-frame clones and is missing some. Altogether roughly 190,000 clones are present, more than 65% being singletons, with the ten largest covering under 2%. The sequencing input was PBMCs. These receptors were collected from a girl aged 5-17 years in good health and CMV-seropositive.

The chain is built from TRBV6-1 and TRBJ2-3; 7 nucleotides align to TRBD2. V was pared by 4 bases and J by 0 bases, with 4 bases of the junction left unmatched. The germline V gene encodes CDR1 MNHNS and CDR2 SASEGT. The CDR3 sequence is 15 residues long. The CDR3 reads CASSVFSGSTDTQYF. The CDR3 coding sequence is TGTGCCAGCAGTGTATTTAGCGGGAGCACAGATACGCAGTATTTT.

This chain joins TRBV27 and TRBJ2-7, with D perhaps TRBD1 (6 bases). Germline loops: CDR1 MNHEY, CDR2 SMNVEV (reference sequence). Trimming stripped 8 bases from V and 9 bases from J, with 17 bases between. The length of the CDR3 is 12 residues. CDR3 nucleotide sequence: TGTGCCAGCGCGCATCCAGGGGTCGGGCAGTACTTC. It codes for CASAHPGVGQYF.

The chain couples TRBV14 to TRBJ2-7; TRBD2 is a possible D gene (5 bases). CDR3 length: 13 amino acids. Trimming took 1 base from V and 3 from J, leaving 7 bases between them. CDR1 and CDR2 from the germline V gene are SGHDN and FVKESK. CDR3 DNA: TGTGCCAGCAGCCAAGCGGGGTTCTACGAGCAGTACTTC. It specifies CASSQAGFYEQYF. The full variable domain, in which reference TRBV14 and TRBJ2-7 provide the parts outside the CDR3, is EAGVTQFPSHSVIEKGQTVTLRCDPISGHDNLYWYRRVMGKEIKFLLHFVKESKQDESGMPNNRFLAERTGGTYSTLKVQPAELEDSGVYFCASSQAGFYEQYFGPGTRLTVT.

J is TRBJ1-2 and V is TRBV5-1; the D gene is possibly TRBD1 (6 bases). The CDR3 contains 15 residues. Germline CDR1 and CDR2: SGHRS and YFSETQ. Trimming shortened V by 3 bases and J by 9 bases, and 21 bases separated the two germline ends. In DNA form, the CDR3 reads TGCGCCAGCAGCTCAAACCTCGGGGGGCGGGGAAGCTACACCTTC. Its protein is CASSSNLGGRGSYTF.

The chain recombines TRBV19 with TRBJ2-7; D is unresolved. The V end was cut by 0 bases, the J end by 7 bases, with 10 bases between. The germline CDR1 and CDR2 sequences are LNHDA and SQIVND (reference sequence). CDR3 size: 13 residues. The CDR3 DNA reads as TGTGCCAGTAGTATAGATCTAGTGGAAGAGCAGTACTTC. It codes for CASSIDLVEEQYF.

This chain links TRBV4-3 with TRBJ2-7; 9 bases map to TRBD2. From germline, CDR1 is LGHNA and CDR2 YSLEER. J was trimmed by 7 bases and V by 0 bases; bases with no gene match: 7. CDR3 length: 15 residues. CDR3 in DNA: TGCGCCAGCAGCCAAGATGGCGGGGGGGCCGGTGAGCAGTACTTC. This sequence encodes CASSQDGGGAGEQYF.

The genes are TRBV6-1 and TRBJ2-5; a weak D match, TRBD1 (5 bases). Trimming removed 4 bases at V and 5 bases at J, with 14 bases between. The CDR3 sequence is 14 residues long. CDR1 is MNHNS and CDR2 is SASEGT in the germline V gene. The CDR3 nucleotides read TGTGCCAGCAGTGCTACAGACAGCACTGAGACCCAGTACTTC. It is translated as CASSATDSTETQYF.

The chain joins TRBV7-9 to TRBJ1-5; D is perhaps TRBD1 (6 bases). This CDR3 comprises 16 residues. Germline V CDR1 and CDR2: SEHNR, FQNEAQ (reference sequence). Trimming took off 0 bases at V and 1 base at J, with 10 bases between the two ends. In DNA form, the CDR3 reads TGTGCCAGCAGCTTAGCAGTGGGGGCAAGCAATCAGCCCCAGCATTTT. The encoded protein is CASSLAVGASNQPQHF.

This clone has just a few counts. This chain connects TRBV6-1 to TRBJ1-1; D perhaps matches TRBD1 (5 bases). Germline-derived CDR1 and CDR2 are MNHNS and SASEGT. This CDR3 has 12 amino acids. Between the trimmed V and J ends, which lost 11 bases and 4 bases, there was a span of 14 bases. CDR3 region: CAGGERSTEAFF. DNA for the CDR3: TGTGCCGGGGGGGAGAGGAGCACTGAAGCTTTCTTT.

This clone appeared a single time. V gene TRBV7-8 combines with J gene TRBJ2-5, with TRBD1 matching 7 bases. CDR3 length: 15 amino acids. The ends lost 5 bases at V and 4 bases at J; junction bases unmatched: 10. CDR1 is SGHVS and CDR2 is FQNEAQ in the germline V gene. The CDR3 here is CASSAQSRQGETQYF. The CDR3 region has the DNA TGTGCCAGCAGCGCCCAATCCCGACAGGGAGAGACCCAGTACTTC.

The rearrangement joins TRBV12-5 to TRBJ2-3; D remains ambiguous. V was clipped by 5 bases and J by 2 bases, with 8 bases between them. In germline, CDR1 is LGHNT, CDR2 FRNRAP. The CDR3 has 13 amino acids. Here the CDR3 DNA reads TGTGCTAGTGGTCTTCAGATCACAGATACGCAGTATTTT. As protein: CASGLQITDTQYF.

This clone was seen only a few times. The J gene is TRBJ1-5, the V gene TRBV2; D ambiguous. The CDR3 spans 16 residues. In germline, CDR1 is SNHLY, CDR2 FYNNEI. The germline V and J ends were trimmed by 8 bases and 2 bases, with 19 bases remaining between them. CDR3 bases: TGTGCCAGCCGGCTGGGCACGGGGAGAGGCAATCAGCCCCAGCATTTT. Encoded protein: CASRLGTGRGNQPQHF.

V and J are TRBV21-1 and TRBJ1-1; the table's D call, TRBD1, was not checked against the DNA. TRBV21-1 is recorded as a pseudogene. The CDR3 contains 15 residues. DNA for the CDR3: TGTGCCAGCAGCATTGGGGGCCAAAGGTCCACTGAAGCTTTCTTT. Its translation: CASSIGGQRSTEAFF.

The rearrangement links TRBV6-5 to TRBJ1-3; D gene unclear. CDR1 and CDR2 (germline): MNHEY, SVGAGI. There are 12 residues in the CDR3. Trimming left V 9 bases short and J 4 bases short, with 10 bases between. CDR3 bases: TGTGCCAGTGAGGGATCGGGAAACACCATATATTTT. Translated, it gives CASEGSGNTIYF.

The rearrangement joins TRBV10-3 to TRBJ1-1, with D possibly TRBD1 on 5 matching bases. V was trimmed by 7 bases and J by 1 base, leaving 10 bases between them. This CDR3 comprises 13 residues. Germline V gene data show CDR1 as ENHRY and CDR2 as SYGVKD. CDR3 in amino acids: CAITGHQNTEAFF. The DNA for the CDR3 is TGTGCCATCACCGGACACCAGAACACTGAAGCTTTCTTT.

J is TRBJ1-1 and V is TRBV20-1; D remains ambiguous. The germline gives CDR1 DFQATT, CDR2 SNEGSKA (reference sequence). Trimming pared 6 bases from V and 3 bases from J, leaving 8 bases between. The CDR3 runs to 11 residues. CDR3 DNA sequence: TGCAGTGCCGACGGGGACACTGAAGCTTTCTTT. Translating it yields CSADGDTEAFF.

This clone was seen once. The chain links TRBV7-8 to TRBJ2-5; D unclear. The CDR3 length is 14 residues. Germline assignment: CDR1 SGHVS and CDR2 FQNEAQ. The V and J ends lost 1 base and 2 bases respectively, with 8 bases between them. The CDR3 sequence: CASSLVTQQETQYF. The CDR3 nucleotides are TGTGCCAGCAGCTTAGTCACACAGCAAGAGACCCAGTACTTC.

The chain recombines TRBV4-3 with TRBJ1-4; D is ambiguous. This CDR3 contains 15 residues. Germline loops: CDR1 LGHNA, CDR2 YSLEER. Trimming cost V 2 bases and J 8 bases, with 15 bases left between them. CDR3 sequence: CASSQNEEGHEKLFF. The DNA of the CDR3 is TGCGCCAGCAGCCAAAACGAGGAGGGTCACGAAAAACTGTTTTTT.

The chain combines TRBV9 with TRBJ2-3, with 8 bases matching TRBD1. Losses at the gene ends were 3 bases for V and 5 bases for J; bases not matched to a gene: 11. This CDR3 region has 16 residues. Per the germline V gene, CDR1 is SGDLS and CDR2 is YYNGEE. The CDR3 sequence: CASSAPPGGVEDTQYF. Here the CDR3 DNA reads TGTGCCAGCAGCGCCCCCCCAGGGGGCGTCGAAGATACGCAGTATTTT.

The chain carries TRBV4-3 and TRBJ1-5, with 7 positions matching TRBD1. Germline loops: CDR1 LGHNA, CDR2 YSLEER. J was trimmed by 7 bases and V by 0 bases; bases with no gene match: 3. The CDR3 has 14 residues. CDR3 region: CASSQETGTQPQHF. The CDR3 DNA follows: TGCGCCAGCAGCCAAGAGACAGGGACGCAGCCCCAGCATTTT.

This clone was picked up one time. The chain carries TRBV9 and TRBJ1-2; D is unresolved. Germline values: CDR1 SGDLS, CDR2 YYNGEE. The CDR3 spans 11 residues. The V gene lost 2 bases and the J gene lost 5 bases, with 4 bases spanning the gap. The CDR3 bases are TGTGCCAGCAGCGTTAATTATGGCTACACCTTC. Translation gives CASSVNYGYTF. Combining the CDR3 with reference TRBV9 and TRBJ1-2 gives the whole variable domain DSGVTQTPKHLITATGQRVTLRCSPRSGDLSVYWYQQSLDQGLQFLIQYYNGEERAKGNILERFSAQQFPDLHSELNLSSLELGDSALYFCASSVNYGYTFGSGTRLTVV.

The chain uses TRBV7-6 and TRBJ2-5; D possibly corresponds to TRBD2 (7 bases). Germline CDR1 and CDR2: SGHVS and FNYEAQ. The CDR3 sequence is 16 residues long. The V end lost 5 bases, the J end lost 4 bases, and 20 bases lay between the germline ends. DNA of the CDR3: TGTGCCAGCAGCCTTAGTGGGGGGGCAGTAAGAGAGACCCAGTACTTC. Its translation is CASSLSGGAVRETQYF.

About this clone: At the DNA level, this CDR3 is encoded by other sequences in the same sample as well. The chain joins TRBV5-1 to TRBJ2-6; TRBD2 might be the D (5 bases). Germline values: CDR1 SGHRS, CDR2 YFSETQ. The CDR3 has 15 amino acids. Trimming cost V 0 bases and J 2 bases, with 6 bases left between them. The CDR3 DNA sequence: TGCGCCAGCAGCTTGGGAGGGACTGGGGCCAACGTCCTGACTTTC. This sequence encodes CASSLGGTGANVLTF.